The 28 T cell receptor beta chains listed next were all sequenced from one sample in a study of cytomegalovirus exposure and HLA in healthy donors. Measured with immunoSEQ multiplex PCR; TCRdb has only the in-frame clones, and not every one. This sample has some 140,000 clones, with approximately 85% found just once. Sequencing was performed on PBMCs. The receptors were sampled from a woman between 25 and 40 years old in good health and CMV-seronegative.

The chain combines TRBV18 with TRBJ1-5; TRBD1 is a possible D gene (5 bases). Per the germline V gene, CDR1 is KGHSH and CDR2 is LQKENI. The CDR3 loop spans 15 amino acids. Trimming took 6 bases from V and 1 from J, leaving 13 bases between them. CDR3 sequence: CASSARDSSNQPQHF. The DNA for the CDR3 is TGTGCCAGCTCCGCGCGGGACTCCAGCAATCAGCCCCAGCATTTT. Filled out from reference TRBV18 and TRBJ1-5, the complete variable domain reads NAGVMQNPRHLVRRRGQEARLRCSPMKGHSHVYWYRQLPEEGLKFMVYLQKENIIDESGMPKERFSAEFPKEGPSILRIQQVVRGDSAAYFCASSARDSSNQPQHFGDGTRLSIL.

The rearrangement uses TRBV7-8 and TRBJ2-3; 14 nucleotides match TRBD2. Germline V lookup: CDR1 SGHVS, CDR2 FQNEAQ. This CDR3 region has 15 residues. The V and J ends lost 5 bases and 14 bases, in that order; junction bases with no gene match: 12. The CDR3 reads CASSLLGTSGGTWYF. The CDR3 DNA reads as TGTGCCAGCAGCCTCCTCGGGACTAGCGGGGGCACGTGGTATTTT.

The CDR3 DNA follows: TGTGCCAGCAGCCCCAGACAGGGACCGAACACCGGGGAGCTGTTTTTT. It yields the protein CASSPRQGPNTGELFF. V and J are TRBV2 and TRBJ2-2; 7 bases map to TRBD1. V was pared by 6 bases and J by 0 bases, with 7 bases of the junction left unmatched. This CDR3 is built from 16 residues. Germline V CDR1 and CDR2: SNHLY, FYNNEI.

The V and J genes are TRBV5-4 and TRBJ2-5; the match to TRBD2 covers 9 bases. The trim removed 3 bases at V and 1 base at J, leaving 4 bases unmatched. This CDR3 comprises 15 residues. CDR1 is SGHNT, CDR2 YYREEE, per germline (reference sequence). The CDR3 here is CASSSASGTQETQYF. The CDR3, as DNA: TGTGCCAGCAGCTCGGCTAGCGGGACCCAAGAGACCCAGTACTTC.

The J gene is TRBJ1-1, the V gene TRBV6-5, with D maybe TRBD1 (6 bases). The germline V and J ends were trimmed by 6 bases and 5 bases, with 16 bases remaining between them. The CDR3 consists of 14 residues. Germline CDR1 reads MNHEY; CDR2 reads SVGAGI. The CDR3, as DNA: TGTGCCAGCAGCCCTACTGACAGGATTACTGAAGCTTTCTTT. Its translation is CASSPTDRITEAFF.

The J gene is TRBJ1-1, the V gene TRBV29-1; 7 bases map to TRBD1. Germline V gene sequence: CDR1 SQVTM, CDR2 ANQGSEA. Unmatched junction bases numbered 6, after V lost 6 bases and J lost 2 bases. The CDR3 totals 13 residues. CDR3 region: CSVERTGNTEAFF. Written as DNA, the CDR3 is TGCAGCGTCGAACGGACAGGAAACACTGAAGCTTTCTTT.

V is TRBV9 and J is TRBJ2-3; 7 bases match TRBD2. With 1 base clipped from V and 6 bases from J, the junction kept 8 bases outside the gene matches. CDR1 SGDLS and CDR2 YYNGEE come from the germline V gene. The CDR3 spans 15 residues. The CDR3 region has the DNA TGTGCCAGCAGCGTATTTGGGGGGGTTACGGATACGCAGTATTTT. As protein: CASSVFGGVTDTQYF.

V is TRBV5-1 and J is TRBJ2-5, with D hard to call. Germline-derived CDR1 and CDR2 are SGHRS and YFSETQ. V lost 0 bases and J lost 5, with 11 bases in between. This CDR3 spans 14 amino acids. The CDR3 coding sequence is TGCGCCAGCAGCTTGGGTTCGGGTTTTGAGACCCAGTACTTC. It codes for CASSLGSGFETQYF.

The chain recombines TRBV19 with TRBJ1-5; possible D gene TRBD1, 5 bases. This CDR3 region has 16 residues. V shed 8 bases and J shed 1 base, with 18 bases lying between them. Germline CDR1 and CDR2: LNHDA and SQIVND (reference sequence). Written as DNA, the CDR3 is TGTGCCAGTCAAAGTGGGGCAGGGCTGAGCAATCAGCCCCAGCATTTT. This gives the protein CASQSGAGLSNQPQHF.

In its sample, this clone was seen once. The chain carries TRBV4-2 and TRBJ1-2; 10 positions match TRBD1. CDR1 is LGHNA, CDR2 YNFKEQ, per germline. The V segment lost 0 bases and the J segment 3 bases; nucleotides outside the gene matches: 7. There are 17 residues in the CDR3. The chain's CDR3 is CASSQDRDRGFDYGYTF. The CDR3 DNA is TGTGCCAGCAGCCAAGATAGGGACAGGGGTTTCGACTATGGCTACACCTTC.

CDR3 region: CASSRSSNTEAFF. The CDR3 nucleotides read TGTGCCAGCTCACGGTCCAGTAACACTGAAGCTTTCTTT. The chain has TRBV18 and TRBJ1-1, with no clear D. The CDR3 is made up of 13 amino acids. Germline V gene data show CDR1 as KGHSH and CDR2 as LQKENI. The V and J ends lost 4 bases and 2 bases respectively, with 8 bases between them.

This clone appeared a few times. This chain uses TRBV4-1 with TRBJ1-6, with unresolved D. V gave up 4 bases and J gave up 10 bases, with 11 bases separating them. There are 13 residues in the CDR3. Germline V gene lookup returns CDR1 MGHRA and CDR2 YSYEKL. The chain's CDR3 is CASSPDSESPLHF. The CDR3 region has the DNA TGCGCCAGCAGCCCGGACTCCGAGTCACCCCTCCACTTT.

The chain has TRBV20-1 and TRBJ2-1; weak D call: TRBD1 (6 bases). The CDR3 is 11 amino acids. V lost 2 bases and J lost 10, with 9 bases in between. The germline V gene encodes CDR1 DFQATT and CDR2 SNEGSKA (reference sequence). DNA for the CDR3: TGCAGTGCTAGAAGGGGGACCGAGCAGTTCTTC. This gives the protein CSARRGTEQFF.

The CDR3 reads CASSPDRLSYEQYF. The CDR3 DNA reads TGTGCCAGCAGCCCAGACCGACTCTCCTACGAGCAGTACTTC. The genes are TRBV11-2 and TRBJ2-7; D uncertain. Germline CDR1 reads SGHAT; CDR2 reads FQNNGV. The length of the CDR3 is 14 residues. Trimming removed 5 bases at V and 0 bases at J, with 11 bases between. The full variable domain, completed using reference TRBV11-2 and TRBJ2-7, is EAGVAQSPRYKIIEKRQSVAFWCNPISGHATLYWYQQILGQGPKLLIQFQNNGVVDDSQLPKDRFSAERLKGVDSTLKIQPAKLEDSAVYLCASSPDRLSYEQYFGPGTRLTVT.

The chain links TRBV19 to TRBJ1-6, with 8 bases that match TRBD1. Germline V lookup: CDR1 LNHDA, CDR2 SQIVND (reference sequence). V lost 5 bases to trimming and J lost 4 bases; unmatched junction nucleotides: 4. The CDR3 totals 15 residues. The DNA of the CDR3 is TGTGCCAGTAGTCCTGGGGACAGGTATAATTCACCCCTCCACTTT. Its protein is CASSPGDRYNSPLHF.

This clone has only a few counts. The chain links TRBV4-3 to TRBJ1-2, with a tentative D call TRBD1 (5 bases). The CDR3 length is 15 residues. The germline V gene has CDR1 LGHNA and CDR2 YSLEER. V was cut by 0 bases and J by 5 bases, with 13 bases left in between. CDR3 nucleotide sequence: TGCGCCAGCAGCCAAGATGTGGAGGGGTTGTATGGCTACACCTTC. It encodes CASSQDVEGLYGYTF.

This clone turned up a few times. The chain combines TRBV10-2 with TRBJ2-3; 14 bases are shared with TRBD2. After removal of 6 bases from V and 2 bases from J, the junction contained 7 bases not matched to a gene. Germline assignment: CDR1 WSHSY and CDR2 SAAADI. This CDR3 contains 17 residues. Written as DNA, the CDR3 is TGCGCCAGCAGGCAACCGGGACTAGCGGGGGACACAGATACGCAGTATTTT. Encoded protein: CASRQPGLAGDTDTQYF.

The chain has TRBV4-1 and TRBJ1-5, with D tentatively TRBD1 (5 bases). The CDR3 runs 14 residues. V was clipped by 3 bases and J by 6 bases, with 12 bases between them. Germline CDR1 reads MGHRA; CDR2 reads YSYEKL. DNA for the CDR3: TGCGCCAGCAGCCATAGGCAGGGTATTCAGCCCCAGCATTTT. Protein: CASSHRQGIQPQHF.

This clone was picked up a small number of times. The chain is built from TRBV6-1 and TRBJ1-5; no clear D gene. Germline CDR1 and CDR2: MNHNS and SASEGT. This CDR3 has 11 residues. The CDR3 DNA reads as TGTGGTTCGGGCGCGGGACAGCCCCAGCATTTT. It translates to CGSGAGQPQHF.

The CDR3 reads CASSWGGVETQYF. In nucleotides, the CDR3 is TGTGCCAGTAGCTGGGGGGGCGTAGAGACCCAGTACTTC. The chain links TRBV19 to TRBJ2-5, with D tentatively TRBD2 (7 bases). The CDR3 covers 13 residues. V shed 6 bases and J shed 4 bases, with 12 bases lying between them. Germline V gene sequence: CDR1 LNHDA, CDR2 SQIVND (reference sequence).

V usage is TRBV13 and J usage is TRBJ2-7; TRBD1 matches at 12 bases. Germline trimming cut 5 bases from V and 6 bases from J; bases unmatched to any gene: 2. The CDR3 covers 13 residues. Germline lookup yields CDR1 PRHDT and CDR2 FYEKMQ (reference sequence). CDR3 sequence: CASSRDRGLEQYF. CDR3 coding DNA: TGTGCCAGCAGCAGGGACAGGGGGCTCGAGCAGTACTTC.

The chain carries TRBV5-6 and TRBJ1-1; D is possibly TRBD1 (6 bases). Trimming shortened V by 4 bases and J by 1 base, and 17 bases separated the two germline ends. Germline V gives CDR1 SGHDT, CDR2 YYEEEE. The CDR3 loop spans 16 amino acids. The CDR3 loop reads CASSKNPGAKNTEAFF. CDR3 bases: TGTGCCAGCAGCAAGAATCCAGGGGCCAAGAACACTGAAGCTTTCTTT.

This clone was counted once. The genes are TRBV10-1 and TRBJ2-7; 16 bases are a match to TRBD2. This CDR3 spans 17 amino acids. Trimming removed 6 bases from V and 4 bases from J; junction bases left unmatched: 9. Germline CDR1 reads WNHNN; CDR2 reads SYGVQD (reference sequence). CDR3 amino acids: CASRSGTSGGVLYEQYF. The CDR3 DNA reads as TGCGCCAGCAGGAGTGGGACTAGCGGGGGGGTCCTATACGAGCAGTACTTC.

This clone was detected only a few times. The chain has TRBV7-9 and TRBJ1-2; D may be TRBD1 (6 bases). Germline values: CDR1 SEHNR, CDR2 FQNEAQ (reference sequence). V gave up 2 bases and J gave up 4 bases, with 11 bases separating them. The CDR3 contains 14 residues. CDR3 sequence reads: CASSLHQGTYGYTF. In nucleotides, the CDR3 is TGTGCCAGCAGCTTACACCAGGGGACCTATGGCTACACCTTC. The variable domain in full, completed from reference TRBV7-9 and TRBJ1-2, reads DTGVSQNPRHKITKRGQNVTFRCDPISEHNRLYWYRQTLGQGPEFLTYFQNEAQLEKSRLLSDRFSAERPKGSFSTLEIQRTEQGDSAMYLCASSLHQGTYGYTFGSGTRLTVV.

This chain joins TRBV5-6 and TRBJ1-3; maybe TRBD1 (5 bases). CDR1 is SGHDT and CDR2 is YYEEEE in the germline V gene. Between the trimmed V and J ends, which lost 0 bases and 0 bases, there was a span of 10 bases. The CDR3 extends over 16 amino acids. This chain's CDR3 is CASSLGQYLSGNTIYF. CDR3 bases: TGTGCCAGCAGCTTGGGACAGTACCTCTCTGGAAACACCATATATTTT.

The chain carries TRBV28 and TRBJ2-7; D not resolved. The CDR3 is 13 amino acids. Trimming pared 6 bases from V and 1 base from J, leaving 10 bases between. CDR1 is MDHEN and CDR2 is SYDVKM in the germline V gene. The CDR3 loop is CASRQALSYEQYF. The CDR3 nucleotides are TGTGCCAGCAGGCAGGCCCTATCCTACGAGCAGTACTTC.

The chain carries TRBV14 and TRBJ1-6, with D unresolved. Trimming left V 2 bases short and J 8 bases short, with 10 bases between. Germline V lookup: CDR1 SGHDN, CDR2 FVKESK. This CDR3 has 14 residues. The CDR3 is CASSQRSGYSPLHF. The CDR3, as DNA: TGTGCCAGCAGCCAACGGTCGGGGTATTCACCCCTCCACTTT.

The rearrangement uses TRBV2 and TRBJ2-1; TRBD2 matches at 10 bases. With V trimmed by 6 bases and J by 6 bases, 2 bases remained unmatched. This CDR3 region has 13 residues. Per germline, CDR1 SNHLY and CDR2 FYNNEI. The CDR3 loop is CASSPSGGNEQFF. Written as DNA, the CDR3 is TGTGCCAGCAGCCCTAGCGGGGGCAATGAGCAGTTCTTC. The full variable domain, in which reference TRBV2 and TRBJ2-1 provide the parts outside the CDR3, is EPEVTQTPSHQVTQMGQEVILRCVPISNHLYFYWYRQILGQKVEFLVSFYNNEISEKSEIFDDQFSVERPDGSNFTLKIRSTKLEDSAMYFCASSPSGGNEQFFGPGTRLTVL.